This paragraph covers one T cell receptor (beta chain) sequence. The assay was immunoSEQ multiplex PCR, and TCRdb's table has in-frame clones only and misses some. The data show 1,400,000 or so clones, 97% to 99% seen once. The sample originates from a study of shared clonotypes between healthy human individuals. The CDR3 has 16 amino acids. Trimming at V came to 6 bases and at J to 5 bases, leaving 8 bases not matched to a gene. Germline assignment: CDR1 LNHDA and CDR2 SQIVND (reference sequence). This clonotype originated in a man aged 25 to 45 in good health. V is TRBV19 and J is TRBJ2-5; 14 bases line up with TRBD2. Specimen: naive CD4+ T cells sorted from blood. Subset reported: CD45RA+ positively selected. CDR3 residues: CASSLTSGRVEETQYF. The CDR3 nucleotides are TGTGCCAGTAGCCTGACTAGCGGGAGGGTAGAGGAGACCCAGTACTTC.